The rows below give T cell receptor beta chains drawn from one sample of a study of cytomegalovirus exposure and HLA in healthy donors. Generated by immunoSEQ multiplex PCR, the TCRdb table keeps only in-frame clones and is missing some. This table has 200,000 or so clones, around nine tenths appearing once. The specimen was PBMCs. The receptors shown here come from a woman aged 18-29 years in good health and CMV-seronegative. Both conserved end residues are part of each CDR3. D genes are given only for firm matches. The size of a clone is reported for some rows only, either as once, few or many, or as a class for expanded clones.

V: TRBV19
D: TRBD1
size: -
J: TRBJ2-5
CDR3: CASSIKGAAQETQYF
DNA: TGTGCCAGTAGTATAAAGGGGGCAGCCCAAGAGACCCAGTACTTC

V: TRBV19
D: TRBD2
size: -
J: TRBJ2-7
CDR3: CASSPRLAGSYEQYF
DNA: TGTGCCAGTAGCCCCCGACTAGCGGGTTCATACGAGCAGTACTTC

V: TRBV7-9
D: TRBD2
size: -
J: TRBJ2-1
CDR3: CASSPSGSSNEQFF
DNA: TGTGCCAGCAGCCCTAGCGGGAGTAGCAATGAGCAGTTCTTC

V: TRBV25-1
D: -
size: once
J: TRBJ2-4
CDR3: CASSEGGPLKNIQYF
DNA: TGTGCCAGCAGTGAGGGAGGACCGCTTAAAAACATTCAGTACTTC

V: TRBV11-3
D: -
size: once
J: TRBJ1-2
CDR3: CASRSREDYGYTF
DNA: TGTGCCAGCAGGTCGCGGGAGGACTATGGCTACACCTTC

V: TRBV27
D: TRBD1
size: -
J: TRBJ1-2
CDR3: CASSRDSTSNYGYTF
DNA: TGTGCCAGTAGCCGGGACAGCACTTCTAACTATGGCTACACCTTC

V: TRBV30
D: -
size: -
J: TRBJ1-5
CDR3: CAWSVGVAGGQPQHF
DNA: TGTGCCTGGAGTGTCGGGGTGGCAGGTGGTCAGCCCCAGCATTTT

V: TRBV5-4
D: TRBD1
size: once
J: TRBJ2-6
CDR3: CASSPQGAPGGANVLTF
DNA: TGTGCCAGCAGCCCTCAGGGGGCGCCAGGTGGGGCCAACGTCCTGACTTTC

V: TRBV7-9
D: TRBD2
size: -
J: TRBJ2-1
CDR3: CARNPTGLVNEQFF
DNA: TGTGCCCGAAACCCTACGGGACTAGTAAATGAGCAGTTCTTC

V: TRBV5-1
D: -
size: -
J: TRBJ2-3
CDR3: CASSLGHSGTDTQYF
DNA: TGCGCCAGCAGCTTGGGCCATAGCGGCACAGATACGCAGTATTTT

V: TRBV10-3
D: -
size: -
J: TRBJ2-7
CDR3: CAIRANVRAYEQYF
DNA: TGTGCCATCAGGGCTAATGTCAGGGCCTACGAGCAGTACTTC

V: TRBV13
D: -
size: -
J: TRBJ2-1
CDR3: CASSVSNEQFF
DNA: TGTGCCAGCAGCGTTAGTAATGAGCAGTTCTTC

V: TRBV21-1
D: -
size: -
J: TRBJ2-5
CDR3: CASSARTSAEETQYF
DNA: TGTGCCAGCAGCGCTCGGACTAGCGCAGAAGAGACCCAGTACTTC

V: TRBV10-1
D: TRBD1
size: few
J: TRBJ1-1
CDR3: CASTAGTANTEAFF
DNA: TGCGCCAGCACTGCCGGGACAGCGAACACTGAAGCTTTCTTT

V: TRBV5-6
D: TRBD1
size: -
J: TRBJ1-2
CDR3: CASSPTQGESYGYTF
DNA: TGTGCCAGCAGCCCTACCCAGGGGGAAAGCTATGGCTACACCTTC

V: TRBV27
D: -
size: -
J: TRBJ2-3
CDR3: CASRDTGSADTQYF
DNA: TGTGCCAGCAGAGATACAGGGTCGGCAGATACGCAGTATTTT

V: TRBV7-8
D: -
size: -
J: TRBJ1-2
CDR3: CASSSRTENYGYTF
DNA: TGTGCCAGCAGCTCACGGACAGAAAACTATGGCTACACCTTC

V: TRBV5-5
D: -
size: -
J: TRBJ2-2
CDR3: CASSPAWGLANTGELFF
DNA: TGTGCCAGCAGCCCGGCTTGGGGCCTGGCGAACACCGGGGAGCTGTTTTTT

V: TRBV25-1
D: -
size: -
J: TRBJ1-1
CDR3: CASSERDTEAFF
DNA: TGTGCCAGCAGTGAACGGGACACTGAAGCTTTCTTT

V: TRBV28
D: -
size: -
J: TRBJ1-5
CDR3: CASSTYGGAGNQPQHF
DNA: TGTGCCAGCAGTACCTACGGGGGGGCGGGCAATCAGCCCCAGCATTTT

V: TRBV7-3
D: TRBD1
size: -
J: TRBJ2-1
CDR3: CASSLTRDRGNEQFF
DNA: TGTGCCAGCAGCTTGACGAGGGACAGGGGCAATGAGCAGTTCTTC

V: TRBV30
D: -
size: -
J: TRBJ1-5
CDR3: CAWSTKNQPQHF
DNA: TGTGCCTGGAGTACAAAAAATCAGCCCCAGCATTTT

V: TRBV15
D: TRBD1
size: -
J: TRBJ1-4
CDR3: CATSGGQGQGNEKLFF
DNA: TGTGCCACCAGCGGGGGACAGGGACAGGGTAATGAAAAACTGTTTTTT

V: TRBV9
D: TRBD2
size: once
J: TRBJ2-2
CDR3: CASSREGWDGELFF
DNA: TGTGCCAGCAGTAGGGAGGGCTGGGACGGGGAGCTGTTTTTT

V: TRBV4-1
D: TRBD2
size: -
J: TRBJ2-7
CDR3: CASSQETSGSLSYEQYF
DNA: TGCGCCAGCAGCCAAGAAACTAGCGGGAGTTTATCCTACGAGCAGTACTTC

V: TRBV9
D: -
size: -
J: TRBJ2-5
CDR3: CASSVDPPQGTIETQYF
DNA: TGTGCCAGCAGCGTAGACCCCCCACAGGGAACGATAGAGACCCAGTACTTC

V: TRBV28
D: -
size: -
J: TRBJ2-7
CDR3: CASSITRDEQYF
DNA: TGTGCCAGCAGTATAACCCGGGACGAGCAGTACTTC

V: TRBV11-2
D: TRBD2
size: -
J: TRBJ2-7
CDR3: CASSPSGSEYEQYF
DNA: TGTGCCAGCAGCCCAAGCGGGAGCGAGTACGAGCAGTACTTC

V: TRBV29-1
D: TRBD2
size: -
J: TRBJ2-3
CDR3: CSVTRTRRSGEGTDTQYF
DNA: TGCAGCGTTACCAGGACTAGGAGATCGGGTGAGGGCACAGATACGCAGTATTTT

V: TRBV12-5
D: -
size: -
J: TRBJ2-1
CDR3: CASGLVLGSQVNEQFF
DNA: TGTGCTAGTGGTTTGGTACTGGGCAGTCAGGTGAATGAGCAGTTCTTC

V: TRBV5-1
D: -
size: -
J: TRBJ1-6
CDR3: CASSSSRGSNSPLHF
DNA: TGCGCCAGCAGTTCGTCCCGGGGTAGTAATTCACCCCTCCACTTT

V: TRBV6-1
D: -
size: -
J: TRBJ2-3
CDR3: CASSVGGPDTQYF
DNA: TGTGCCAGCAGTGTAGGGGGTCCAGATACGCAGTATTTT

V: TRBV2
D: TRBD2
size: -
J: TRBJ2-5
CDR3: CASSGASGTSQETQYF
DNA: TGTGCCAGCAGTGGGGCTAGCGGCACTTCCCAAGAGACCCAGTACTTC

V: TRBV29-1
D: TRBD2
size: -
J: TRBJ2-1
CDR3: CSVDTPGSGTLRGNEQFF
DNA: TGCAGCGTTGATACCCCGGGTAGCGGGACCCTCCGTGGCAATGAGCAGTTCTTC

V: TRBV6-5
D: TRBD1
size: -
J: TRBJ2-7
CDR3: CASSSWDRGRGEQYF
DNA: TGTGCCAGCAGTTCATGGGACAGGGGGCGCGGCGAGCAGTACTTC

V: TRBV30
D: TRBD1
size: -
J: TRBJ1-6
CDR3: CAWSARGPNSPLHF
DNA: TGTGCCTGGAGTGCAAGGGGGCCTAATTCACCCCTCCACTTT

V: TRBV7-2
D: TRBD2
size: -
J: TRBJ2-7
CDR3: CASSSVTSGRGEQYF
DNA: TGTGCCAGCAGCTCAGTCACTAGCGGGAGAGGCGAGCAGTACTTC

V: TRBV11-2
D: -
size: -
J: TRBJ2-7
CDR3: CASSTYRDTTYEQYF
DNA: TGTGCCAGCAGTACCTACCGGGACACGACCTACGAGCAGTACTTC

V: TRBV4-1
D: TRBD1
size: -
J: TRBJ2-1
CDR3: CASSQAQGAREQFF
DNA: TGCGCCAGCAGCCAGGCCCAGGGGGCGCGAGAGCAGTTCTTC

V: TRBV11-3
D: TRBD2
size: -
J: TRBJ2-1
CDR3: CASSLGTSGSSDEQFF
DNA: TGTGCCAGCAGCCTGGGGACTAGCGGGAGTTCCGATGAGCAGTTCTTC

V: TRBV27
D: TRBD2
size: -
J: TRBJ2-7
CDR3: CASSKDALGAGTYEQYF
DNA: TGTGCCAGCAGTAAAGATGCGTTGGGAGCGGGAACTTACGAGCAGTACTTC

V: TRBV7-2
D: -
size: few
J: TRBJ2-3
CDR3: CASIQGVIGGGTQYF
DNA: TGTGCCAGCATACAGGGTGTGATCGGAGGAGGTACGCAGTATTTT

V: TRBV18
D: -
size: -
J: TRBJ1-2
CDR3: CASSPSDSRYGYTF
DNA: TGTGCCAGCTCACCGTCGGACAGTCGGTATGGCTACACCTTC

V: TRBV18
D: -
size: -
J: TRBJ1-2
CDR3: CASSPGGNYGYTF
DNA: TGTGCCAGCTCACCGGGGGGGAACTATGGCTACACCTTC

V: TRBV7-9
D: -
size: once
J: TRBJ2-1
CDR3: CASSFGGRNEQFF
DNA: TGTGCCAGCAGCTTCGGGGGACGTAATGAGCAGTTCTTC

V: TRBV2
D: -
size: -
J: TRBJ1-1
CDR3: CASSGSGWREAFF
DNA: TGTGCCAGCAGTGGGTCAGGTTGGCGAGAAGCTTTCTTT

V: TRBV7-9
D: TRBD1
size: -
J: TRBJ2-3
CDR3: CASSFRGTGDKDTQYF
DNA: TGTGCCAGCAGCTTCCGCGGGACAGGGGACAAGGATACGCAGTATTTT

V: TRBV28
D: -
size: few
J: TRBJ1-4
CDR3: CASSSQGRLFF
DNA: TGTGCCAGCAGTTCCCAGGGGAGACTGTTTTTT

V: TRBV19
D: -
size: -
J: TRBJ1-2
CDR3: CASSTTPNYGYTF
DNA: TGTGCCAGTAGTACAACACCCAACTATGGCTACACCTTC

V: TRBV5-1
D: TRBD2
size: -
J: TRBJ2-1
CDR3: CASSWGLSGEQFF
DNA: TGCGCCAGCAGCTGGGGACTATCAGGTGAGCAGTTCTTC

V: TRBV27
D: -
size: -
J: TRBJ2-7
CDR3: CASSLLYSYEQYF
DNA: TGTGCCAGCAGTTTGCTATACTCCTACGAGCAGTACTTC

V: TRBV11-2
D: TRBD2
size: -
J: TRBJ2-7
CDR3: CASSLGGAGGWYEQYF
DNA: TGTGCCAGCAGCTTAGGCGGCGCGGGAGGGTGGTACGAGCAGTACTTC

V: TRBV5-1
D: -
size: -
J: TRBJ2-7
CDR3: CASYPGGSGASEEQYF
DNA: TGCGCCAGCTATCCGGGGGGCAGCGGGGCCTCTGAAGAGCAGTACTTC

V: TRBV6-5
D: TRBD1
size: -
J: TRBJ2-4
CDR3: CASSIDRVRIQYF
DNA: TGTGCCAGCAGCATTGACAGGGTTCGCATTCAGTACTTC

V: TRBV6-5
D: -
size: once
J: TRBJ2-7
CDR3: CASSYSRSGTYEQYF
DNA: TGTGCCAGCAGTTACTCGAGGTCGGGTACCTACGAGCAGTACTTC

V: TRBV6-5
D: TRBD1
size: -
J: TRBJ1-1
CDR3: CASSYDRGRWRAFF
DNA: TGTGCCAGCAGCTACGACAGGGGGCGGTGGAGGGCTTTCTTT

V: TRBV2
D: TRBD2
size: -
J: TRBJ2-6
CDR3: CASSEGGRIGANVLTF
DNA: TGTGCCAGCAGTGAAGGCGGGAGGATTGGGGCCAACGTCCTGACTTTC

V: TRBV19
D: TRBD1
size: -
J: TRBJ1-5
CDR3: CASSMGETGSNQPQHF
DNA: TGTGCCAGTAGTATGGGCGAGACAGGGAGCAATCAGCCCCAGCATTTT

V: TRBV30
D: -
size: -
J: TRBJ1-1
CDR3: CAWSPGRGEAFF
DNA: TGTGCCTGGAGTCCTGGGCGGGGCGAAGCTTTCTTT

V: TRBV5-4
D: -
size: -
J: TRBJ1-1
CDR3: CASSLGGVSEAFF
DNA: TGTGCCAGCAGCTTGGGGGGAGTCTCCGAAGCTTTCTTT